This T cell receptor (beta chain) was retrieved from a study of cytomegalovirus exposure and HLA in healthy donors. Notes on the study in general: Most TCR sequences were uncommon, yet certain public TCRs appeared in many donors. In the 120 validation repertoires, just under 95% of cluster scores exceeded 0, per a later analysis.

Remarks on this clone: Its antigen is not known.

The assay was immunoSEQ multiplex PCR, and TCRdb's table has in-frame clones only and misses some. The sample lists 100,000 to 150,000 clones, around 96% seen once, with around 1.7% in the top ten. Germline CDR1 and CDR2: SGHRS and YFSETQ. V gave up 4 bases and J gave up 5 bases, with 11 bases separating them. The length of the CDR3 is 13 residues. The specimen sequenced was PBMCs. The V gene is TRBV5-1, the J gene TRBJ2-3; weak D call: TRBD2 (5 bases). This sequence originates from a man younger than 35 in good health and CMV-seronegative. CDR3 DNA sequence: TGCGCCAGCAGCGGGGAGAGTGGAGATACGCAGTATTTT. The encoded protein is CASSGESGDTQYF. Full variable domain (rest looked up from reference TRBV5-1 and TRBJ2-3): KAGVTQTPRYLIKTRGQQVTLSCSPISGHRSVSWYQQTPGQGLQFLFEYFSETQRNKGNFPGRFSGRQFSNSRSEMNVSTLELGDSALYLCASSGESGDTQYFGPGTRLTVL.